This T cell receptor (beta chain) was identified during a study of PD-1 blockade in classical Hodgkin lymphoma. Study-wide context: Patients were infused with nivolumab 3 mg/kg every 2 weeks. Overall study results and limits: When set against healthy donors, newly diagnosed patients were reported to show lower baseline TCR diversity. CD4+ TCR diversity, unlike CD8+, rose significantly by C4D1. It was among complete responders that baseline diversity resembled that of newly diagnosed patients.

V was clipped by 3 bases and J by 4 bases; unmatched bases: 6. The CDR3 sequence is 14 residues long. Germline CDR1 KGHSH, CDR2 LQKENI. Data came from immunoSEQ multiplex PCR; TCRdb stores just in-frame clones and leaves some out. The sample lists fewer than 25,000 clones; just over 75% were seen once. This clone was observed a single time. Its target is not known. Other DNA sequences in this sample translate to the same CDR3. Relapse was seen in all patients after autologous stem cell transplantation, and brentuximab vedotin exposure was variable. V gene TRBV18 combines with J gene TRBJ2-7; 7 nucleotides agree with TRBD2. The sequenced sample was peripheral blood mononuclear cells (PBMCs), obtained before the second cycle of nivolumab. The sequence was obtained from a human donor with classical Hodgkin lymphoma. CDR3 nucleotide sequence: TGTGCCAGCTCACCCGGGGGGTCCGCTTACGAGCAGTACTTC. Amino acids: CASSPGGSAYEQYF.